The subject of this entry is one T cell receptor beta chain. This sample includes further DNA sequences coding for the same CDR3. The data belong to a study of shared clonotypes between healthy human individuals. Assay used: immunoSEQ multiplex PCR; TCRdb lists only in-frame clones, some missing. The data contain 2 million to 2.5 million clones, 90% to 96% of them singletons. The CDR3 length is 13 residues. The germline CDR1 and CDR2 sequences are MDHEN and SYDVKM. The ends were cut back, 5 bases at V and 2 bases at J, with 10 bases in the middle. The sequenced material came from naive CD4+ T cells sorted from blood. Subset denoted: CD45RA+ positively selected. This receptor was identified in a man aged 18 to 30 in good health. The J gene is TRBJ2-7, the V gene TRBV28; D may be TRBD1 (6 bases). The CDR3 nucleotides read TGTGCCAGCAGTAACAGGGATCCCTACGAGCAGTACTTC. It encodes CASSNRDPYEQYF.